This T cell receptor (beta chain) was identified in a study of regulatory T cells in long-lasting Graves disease. The overall study: Graves' patients diagnosed newly had used antithyroid drugs under 3 months.

This clonotype was observed many times. Its cognate antigen is unknown. Stated time point: newly diagnosed GD, antithyroid drugs for less than 3 months. PBMC-extracted RNA yielded the TCR library. Assembly of TCR beta libraries relied on iRepertoire HTBI primers together with Arm-PCR of CDR3 regions. From the multiplex PCR reads, TCRdb called clonotypes with MiXCR, one entry per CDR3 protein. The repertoire holds under 250,000 distinct CDR3 sequences, roughly a fifth seen once, with about 10% in the top ten. The CDR3 has 13 residues. V lost 0 bases and J lost 7, with 4 bases in between. Per the germline V gene, CDR1 is SGHAT and CDR2 is FQNNGV. General observations from the study: Persistent cases favored TRBV28, TRBJ1-2 and TRBJ2-5. Analyses excluded thyroid tissue, covering peripheral blood alone.

These data also formed part of another study, on T cells in Graves' hyperthyroidism and ophthalmopathy. From that report: In simple terms, a model built on 13 V-J features told ophthalmopathy apart from stable hyperthyroidism.

The TCR was taken from a woman aged 25 to 45 with Graves disease. The sequencing used peripheral blood mononuclear cells (PBMCs), collected at new diagnosis, from a patient treated with antithyroid drugs. The genes are TRBV11-2 and TRBJ1-6, with no clear D. The CDR3 DNA is TGTGCCAGCAGCTTAGACATGAATTCACCCCTCCACTTT. Translation: CASSLDMNSPLHF.